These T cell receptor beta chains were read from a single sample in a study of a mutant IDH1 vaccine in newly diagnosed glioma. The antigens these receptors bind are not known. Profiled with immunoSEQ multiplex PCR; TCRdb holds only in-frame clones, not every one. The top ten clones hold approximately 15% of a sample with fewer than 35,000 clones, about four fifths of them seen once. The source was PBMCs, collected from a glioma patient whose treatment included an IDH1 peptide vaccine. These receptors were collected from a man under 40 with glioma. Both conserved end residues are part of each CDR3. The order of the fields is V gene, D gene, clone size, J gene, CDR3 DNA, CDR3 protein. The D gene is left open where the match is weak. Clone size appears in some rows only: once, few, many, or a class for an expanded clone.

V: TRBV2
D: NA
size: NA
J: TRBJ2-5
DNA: TGTGCCAGCAGTGATCTGGGCCCCCAGTACTTC
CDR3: CASSDLGPQYF

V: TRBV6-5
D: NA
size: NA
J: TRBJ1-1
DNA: TGTGCCAGCAGTTACTCGACCGGAGACCCTGAAGCTTTCTTT
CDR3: CASSYSTGDPEAFF

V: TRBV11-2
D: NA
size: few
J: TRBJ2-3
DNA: TGTGCCAGCAGCTTATTCGCAGGGATGAGGGGCACAGATACGCAGTATTTT
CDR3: CASSLFAGMRGTDTQYF

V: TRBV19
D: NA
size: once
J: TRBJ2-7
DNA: TGTGCCAGTAGTATGGGGCAAGGAGCCTACGAGCAGTACTTC
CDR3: CASSMGQGAYEQYF

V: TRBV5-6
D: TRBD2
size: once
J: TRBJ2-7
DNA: TGTGCCAGCAGCCCCGCCGGGACTAGCATCAACTACGAGCAGTACTTC
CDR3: CASSPAGTSINYEQYF

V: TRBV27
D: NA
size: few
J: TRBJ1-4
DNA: TGTGCCAGCACCCCCGACCCGAGAAAAAATGAAAAACTGTTTTTT
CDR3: CASTPDPRKNEKLFF

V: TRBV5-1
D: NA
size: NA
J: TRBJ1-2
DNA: TGCGCCAGCACCCTGGCCCGGGGATATGGCTACACCTTC
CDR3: CASTLARGYGYTF

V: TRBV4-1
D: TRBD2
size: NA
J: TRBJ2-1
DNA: TGCGCCAGCAGCCAGCTACCTACTAGCGGGAGCGGCAATGAGCAGTTCTTC
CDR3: CASSQLPTSGSGNEQFF

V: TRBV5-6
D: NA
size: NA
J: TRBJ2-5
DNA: TGTGCCAGCAGCTCCAGCGGGCAGCAAGAGACCCAGTACTTC
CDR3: CASSSSGQQETQYF

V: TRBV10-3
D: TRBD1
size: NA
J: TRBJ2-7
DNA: TGTGCCATCAGTGATCGGGACAGGGACGACGAGCAGTACTTC
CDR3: CAISDRDRDDEQYF

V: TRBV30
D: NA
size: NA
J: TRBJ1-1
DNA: TGTGCCTGGAACCCCCGGCAGACTGAAGCTTTCTTT
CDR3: CAWNPRQTEAFF

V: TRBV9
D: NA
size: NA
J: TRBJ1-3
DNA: TGTGCCAGCAGCGTAGTCGGCGGTGTGGAGGGGAACACCATATATTTT
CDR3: CASSVVGGVEGNTIYF

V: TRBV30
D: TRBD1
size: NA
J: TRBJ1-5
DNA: TGTGCCTGGAGGGGGACAGGGAATAATCAGCCCCAGCATTTT
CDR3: CAWRGTGNNQPQHF

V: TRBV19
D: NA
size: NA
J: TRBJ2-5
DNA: TGTGCCAGTACCACGCAGGGGGGAGGAGAGACCCAGTACTTC
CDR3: CASTTQGGGETQYF

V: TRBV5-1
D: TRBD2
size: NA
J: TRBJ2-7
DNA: TGCGCCAGCAGCCCGGACCGGGGCCCGGGACTAGCGGGGTCCTACGAGCAGTACTTC
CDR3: CASSPDRGPGLAGSYEQYF

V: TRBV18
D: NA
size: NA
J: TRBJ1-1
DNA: TGTGCCAGCTCACCTTTTCGGAGGGGGAGGGTCGGTGAAGCTTTCTTT
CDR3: CASSPFRRGRVGEAFF

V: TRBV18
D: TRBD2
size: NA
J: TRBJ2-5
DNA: TGTGCCAGCTCACCCACGGGGCTAGCGGGAGAAGAGACCCAGTACTTC
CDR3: CASSPTGLAGEETQYF

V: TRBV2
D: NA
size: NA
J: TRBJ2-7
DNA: TGTGCCAGCAAAGGGCTCAGTTCCTACGAGCAGTACTTC
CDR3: CASKGLSSYEQYF

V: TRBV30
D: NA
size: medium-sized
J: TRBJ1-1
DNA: TGTGCTGTTTCGGCGAACACTGAAGCTTTCTTT
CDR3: CAVSANTEAFF

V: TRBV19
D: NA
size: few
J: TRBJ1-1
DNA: TGTGCCAGTAGTATTCTCATTCGGGAGAACACTGAAGCTTTCTTT
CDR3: CASSILIRENTEAFF

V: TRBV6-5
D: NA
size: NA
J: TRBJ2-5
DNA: TGTGCCAGCAGTTCACAGGGGGGGAAGACCCAGTACTTC
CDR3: CASSSQGGKTQYF

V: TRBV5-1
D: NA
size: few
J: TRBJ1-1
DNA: TGCGCCAGCAGCCCGGGACGGTTAAACACTGAAGCTTTCTTT
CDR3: CASSPGRLNTEAFF

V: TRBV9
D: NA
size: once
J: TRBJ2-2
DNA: TGTGCCAGCAGCCCCCCGGGAGTCTCGGGCACCGGGGAGCTGTTTTTT
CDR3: CASSPPGVSGTGELFF

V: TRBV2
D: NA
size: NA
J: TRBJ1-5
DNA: TGTGCCAGCACTCGGACAGACAATCAGCCCCAGCATTTT
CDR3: CASTRTDNQPQHF

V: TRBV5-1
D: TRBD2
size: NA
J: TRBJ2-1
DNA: TGCGCCAGCAAACTAGCGGGAGTTGGGAATGAGCAGTTCTTC
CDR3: CASKLAGVGNEQFF

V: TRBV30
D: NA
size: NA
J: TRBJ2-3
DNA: TGTGCCTGGAGCGGTGGCAGGGCCCCCACAGATACGCAGTATTTT
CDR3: CAWSGGRAPTDTQYF

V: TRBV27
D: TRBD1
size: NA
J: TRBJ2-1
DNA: TGTGCCAGCTGGGTAGGGGACAGCCTCTACAATGAGCAGTTCTTC
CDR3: CASWVGDSLYNEQFF

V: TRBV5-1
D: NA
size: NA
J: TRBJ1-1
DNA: TGCGCCAGCAGCTGGAGAAATGAGAACACTGAAGCTTTCTTT
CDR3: CASSWRNENTEAFF

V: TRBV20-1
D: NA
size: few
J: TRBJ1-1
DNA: TGCAGTGCCTCCTACAGAATCGGAGCTTTCTTT
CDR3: CSASYRIGAFF

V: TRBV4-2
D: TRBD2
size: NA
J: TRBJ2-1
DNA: TGTGCCAGCAGCCAGACTAGCGGTTCGTACAATGAGCAGTTCTTC
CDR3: CASSQTSGSYNEQFF

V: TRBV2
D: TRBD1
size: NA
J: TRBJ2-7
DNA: TGTGCCAGCAGGACAGGGTTAACCTACGAGCAGTACTTC
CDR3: CASRTGLTYEQYF

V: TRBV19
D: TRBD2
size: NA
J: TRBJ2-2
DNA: TGTGCCTCCCGTCTTTTTCGAGGGACTAGCGGGAGTGGGGAGCTGTTTTTT
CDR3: CASRLFRGTSGSGELFF

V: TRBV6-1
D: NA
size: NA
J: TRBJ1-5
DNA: TGTGCCATTACGAGATGGGGCGCTCAGCCCCAGCATTTT
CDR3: CAITRWGAQPQHF

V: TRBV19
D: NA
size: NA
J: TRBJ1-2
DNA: TGTGCCAGTAGTATAAAAAGAACAGGGTCTAACTATGGCTACACCTTC
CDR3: CASSIKRTGSNYGYTF

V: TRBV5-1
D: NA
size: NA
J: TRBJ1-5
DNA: TGCGCCAGCAGCTTGGATCCCTCTCTGAATCAGCCCCAGCATTTT
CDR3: CASSLDPSLNQPQHF

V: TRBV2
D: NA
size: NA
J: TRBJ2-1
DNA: TGTGCCAGCAAGTACGAGCCTTCTAACCCACATTGGGGGCAGTTCTTC
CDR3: CASKYEPSNPHWGQFF

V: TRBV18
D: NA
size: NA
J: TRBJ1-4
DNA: TGTGCCAGCTCACCACCGTCCACGAATGAAAAACTGTTTTTT
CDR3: CASSPPSTNEKLFF

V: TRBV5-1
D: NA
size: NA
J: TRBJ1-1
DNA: TGCGCCAGCAGCTTGGGGTTTGGGAACACTGAAGCTTTCTTT
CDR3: CASSLGFGNTEAFF

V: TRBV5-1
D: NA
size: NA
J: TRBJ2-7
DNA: TGCGCCAGCAGCGTACAGGTCTCCTACGAGCAGTACTTC
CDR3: CASSVQVSYEQYF

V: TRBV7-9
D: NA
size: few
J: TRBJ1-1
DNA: TGTGCCAGCAGCACAGTTCCCTCGAACACTGAAGCTTTCTTT
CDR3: CASSTVPSNTEAFF

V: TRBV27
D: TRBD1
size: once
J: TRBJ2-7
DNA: TGTGCCAGCAGTTCCGGGACAGGGGCGGTAAGTGAGGAGCAGTACTTC
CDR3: CASSSGTGAVSEEQYF

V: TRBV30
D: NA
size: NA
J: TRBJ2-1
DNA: TGTGCCTGGAGTGTACAGGGTAGCGGGCCCTACAATGAGCAGTTCTTC
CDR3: CAWSVQGSGPYNEQFF

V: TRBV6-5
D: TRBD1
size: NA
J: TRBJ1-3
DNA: TGTGCCAGCAAACGGACAGGGGGAAACACCATATATTTT
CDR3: CASKRTGGNTIYF

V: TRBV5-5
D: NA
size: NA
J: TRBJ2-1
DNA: TGTGCCAGCAGCGGAGAGCGGTTCTCCTACAATGAGCAGTTCTTC
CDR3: CASSGERFSYNEQFF

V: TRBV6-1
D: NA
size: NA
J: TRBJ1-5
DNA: TGTGCCAGCAGTGAAGTGAGTCAGGATCAGCCCCAGCATTTT
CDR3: CASSEVSQDQPQHF

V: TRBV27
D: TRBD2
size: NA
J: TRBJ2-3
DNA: TGTGCCAGCAGCCCTCATGGCGGACTAGCGGGAACCGAGACGCAGTATTTT
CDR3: CASSPHGGLAGTETQYF

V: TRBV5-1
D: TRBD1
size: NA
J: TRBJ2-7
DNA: TGCGCCAGCAGCTGGGGGGGACAGGGGGCCTACGAGCAGTACTTC
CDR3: CASSWGGQGAYEQYF

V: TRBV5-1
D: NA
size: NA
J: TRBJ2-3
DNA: TGCGCCAGCAGCTTCTCCTGGCAGGGGCCCACAGATACGCAGTATTTT
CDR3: CASSFSWQGPTDTQYF

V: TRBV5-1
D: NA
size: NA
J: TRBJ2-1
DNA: TGCGCCAGCAGCGAGGGACTCCTCTACAATGAGCAGTTCTTC
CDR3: CASSEGLLYNEQFF

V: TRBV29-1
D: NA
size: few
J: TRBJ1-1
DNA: TGCAGCTCCTTTTCGGGGTTAGGAGAAGCTTTCTTT
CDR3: CSSFSGLGEAFF

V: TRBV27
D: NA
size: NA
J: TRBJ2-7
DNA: TGTGCCAGCAGCCCTAGCGCCGTCTACGAGCAGTACTTC
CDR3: CASSPSAVYEQYF

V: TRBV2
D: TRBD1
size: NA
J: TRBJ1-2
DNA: TGTGCCAGCAGCCAATGGGGACAGGGGAGTGGGGGCTACACCTTC
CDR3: CASSQWGQGSGGYTF

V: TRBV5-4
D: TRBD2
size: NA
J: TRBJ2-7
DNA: TGTGCCAGCAGCCCGGGACTAGCGGTCCGGAACGAGCAGTACTTC
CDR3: CASSPGLAVRNEQYF

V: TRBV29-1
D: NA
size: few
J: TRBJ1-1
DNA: TGCAGCGTTATCCGGGACTTCGGCACTGAAGCTTTCTTT
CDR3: CSVIRDFGTEAFF